The entry below gives a single TCR beta chain sequence along with its context. As yet, its antigen is unknown. This CDR3 has 14 amino acids. Germline V gene lookup returns CDR1 SGHRS and CDR2 YFSETQ. The V gene end was trimmed by 6 bases and the J gene end by 4 bases; junction bases not matched to a gene: 8. Some clones are missing from TCRdb's copy, which holds only in-frame ones; the method was immunoSEQ multiplex PCR. The sample records under 80,000 clones, under 80% being singletons. The data were taken from a study of vaccination effects on CD4 cells after COVID-19. About the research overall: Each participant was administered two doses of either the BNT162b2 or the mRNA-1273 vaccine. General study results and limits: Sampling in the study covered few convalescent patients and included no early post-infection timepoints. Substantial clonal contraction characterized both infection- and vaccine-induced clones late after vaccination.

Sequencing was preceded by expansion of antigen-specific CD4+ T cells with viral peptide pools in the ViraFEST assay. When less than 12 days of culture had elapsed, CD4+ T cells were isolated. Previously uninfected by SARS-CoV-2, the vaccine recipients also showed negative nucleocapsid antibodies. A few million PBMC per well received about 10 IU/ml IL-2 and around 11 ug/ml peptides in culture. This rearrangement joins TRBV5-1 to TRBJ1-1; 8 nucleotides match TRBD1. This clonotype was sampled from a human donor who received a COVID-19 vaccine. Here the sequenced sample was CD4+ T cells from PBMCs cultured with SARS-CoV-2 spike peptides, taken before COVID-19 vaccination. The CDR3: CASNSGGAGTEAFF. CDR3 nucleotides: TGCGCCAGCAACTCAGGGGGCGCGGGCACTGAAGCTTTCTTT. The variable domain in full, completed from reference TRBV5-1 and TRBJ1-1, reads KAGVTQTPRYLIKTRGQQVTLSCSPISGHRSVSWYQQTPGQGLQFLFEYFSETQRNKGNFPGRFSGRQFSNSRSEMNVSTLELGDSALYLCASNSGGAGTEAFFGQGTRLTVV.